This passage covers 26 T cell receptor beta chains from one sample sequenced in a study of CD8 T cells in ankylosing spondylitis. These receptors lack a known antigen. MiXCR, applied by TCRdb to the 5' RACE reads, yields one record per CDR3 protein. The profile shows about 340,000 distinct CDR3 sequences, 6.5% to 10% of them singletons. General observations from the study: For ankylosing spondylitis blood, a TCR beta motif of about 8 highly homologous variants appeared characteristic.

Material for sequencing was blood, either unsorted or a sorted T cell fraction (not recorded which). The receptors were gathered from a male donor with ankylosing spondylitis.

The V gene is TRBV7-2, the J gene TRBJ1-1; D unresolved. The V and J ends lost 3 bases and 4 bases respectively, with 9 bases between them. From germline, CDR1 is SGHTA and CDR2 FQGNSA. This CDR3 is built from 13 residues. The CDR3 loop reads CASSFFMRTEAFF. CDR3 in DNA: TGTGCCAGCAGCTTTTTTATGCGCACTGAAGCTTTCTTT.

This clonotype was observed a few times. V and J are TRBV20-1 and TRBJ2-7, with 13 positions matching TRBD2. This CDR3 contains 15 residues. The V gene's germline CDR1 is DFQATT and CDR2 SNEGSKA (reference sequence). Trimming cost V 5 bases and J 2 bases; bases outside gene matches: 6. CDR3 sequence (DNA): TGCAGTGCTGTTAAAGGGACTAGCGGGGCCTACGAGCAGTACTTC. This gives the protein CSAVKGTSGAYEQYF.

In this sample, this clonotype turned up many times. The V and J genes are TRBV27 and TRBJ1-2; TRBD1 aligns across 7 bases. Germline CDR1 MNHEY, CDR2 SMNVEV (reference sequence). CDR3 size: 13 residues. V was clipped by 3 bases and J by 3 bases; unmatched bases: 1. The CDR3 bases are TGTGCCAGCAGTTTCGACAGGGACTATGGCTACACCTTC. Amino acid sequence: CASSFDRDYGYTF.

The chain joins TRBV9 to TRBJ1-2; the D gene is possibly TRBD1 (5 bases). The V end lost 1 base, the J end lost 7 bases, and 17 bases lay between the germline ends. The CDR3 consists of 15 residues. Germline V CDR1 and CDR2: SGDLS, YYNGEE. The CDR3 loop is CASSVPGGGRGGYTF. The CDR3 DNA reads as TGTGCCAGCAGCGTACCCGGGGGGGGGAGAGGTGGCTACACCTTC.

The table lists this clonotype with a few counts. The gene calls are TRBV5-1 and TRBJ2-2, with D hard to call. CDR3 size: 13 residues. V gave up 2 bases and J gave up 6 bases, with 8 bases separating them. CDR1 is SGHRS and CDR2 is YFSETQ in the germline V gene. CDR3: CASSFVEAGELFF. CDR3 coding DNA: TGCGCCAGCAGCTTCGTTGAGGCCGGGGAGCTGTTTTTT. The complete variable domain, with remaining parts taken from reference TRBV5-1 and TRBJ2-2, reads KAGVTQTPRYLIKTRGQQVTLSCSPISGHRSVSWYQQTPGQGLQFLFEYFSETQRNKGNFPGRFSGRQFSNSRSEMNVSTLELGDSALYLCASSFVEAGELFFGEGSRLTVL.

This clonotype was counted a few times. The chain recombines TRBV5-1 with TRBJ2-3; D is perhaps TRBD2 (5 bases). CDR1 and CDR2 (germline): SGHRS, YFSETQ. The V end lost 0 bases, the J end lost 1 base, and 15 bases lay between the germline ends. The length of the CDR3 is 17 residues. This chain's CDR3 is CASSLELVGVGTDTQYF. The CDR3 DNA follows: TGCGCCAGCAGCTTGGAGTTGGTGGGAGTCGGCACAGATACGCAGTATTTT.

This clonotype was counted ten times or more. The chain is built from TRBV29-1 and TRBJ2-3; 12 bases align to TRBD2. There are 14 residues in the CDR3. Germline loops: CDR1 SQVTM, CDR2 ANQGSEA. With V trimmed by 3 bases and J by 6 bases, 4 bases remained unmatched. As DNA, the CDR3 is TGCAGCGTTGAGATGACTAGCGGGGGTGATACGCAGTATTTT. As protein: CSVEMTSGGDTQYF.

This clonotype was counted a few times. The chain couples TRBV5-5 to TRBJ1-2; perhaps TRBD1 as D (6 bases). Germline assignment: CDR1 SGHKS and CDR2 YYEKEE (reference sequence). Trimming removed 5 bases at V and 4 bases at J, with 21 bases between. The CDR3 has 16 residues. The CDR3 sequence is CASRWSSGDTAYGYTF. Written as DNA, the CDR3 is TGTGCCAGCAGATGGTCCTCTGGGGACACAGCCTATGGCTACACCTTC.

The rearrangement links TRBV7-9 to TRBJ2-3, with 9 bases aligning to TRBD2. V shed 3 bases, J shed 1 base, and the junction held 8 bases outside the gene matches. This CDR3 is 17 amino acids long. Germline-derived CDR1 and CDR2 are SEHNR and FQNEAQ (reference sequence). The CDR3 spells CASSFIAGVGGTDTQYF. CDR3 in DNA: TGTGCCAGCAGCTTTATAGCGGGAGTCGGCGGCACAGATACGCAGTATTTT.

The CDR3 here is CASSQSPLAGGSLAKNIQYF. CDR3 nucleotides: TGTGCCAGCAGCCAATCCCCCCTAGCGGGAGGGTCTCTAGCCAAAAACATTCAGTACTTC. The chain uses TRBV4-2 and TRBJ2-4; 12 bases match TRBD2. V gave up 2 bases and J gave up 0 bases; unmatched junction bases: 11. Germline-derived CDR1 and CDR2 are LGHNA and YNFKEQ. The CDR3 loop spans 20 amino acids.

This clonotype occurred many times. The rearrangement uses TRBV12-3 or TRBV12-4 and TRBJ2-3; possibly TRBD2 for D (5 bases). V gave up 4 bases and J gave up 2 bases, with 16 bases separating them. CDR3 size: 16 residues. The CDR3 sequence: CASSSRGRSYTDTQYF. DNA for the CDR3: TGTGCCAGCAGTTCCCGCGGGCGGAGCTACACAGATACGCAGTATTTT.

The chain combines TRBV4-1 with TRBJ2-7; 8 nucleotides align to TRBD1. Unmatched junction bases numbered 10, after V lost 0 bases and J lost 6 bases. CDR1 is MGHRA, CDR2 YSYEKL, per germline. The CDR3 is 16 residues long. Here the CDR3 reads CASSQDSTGVLPEQYF. In DNA form, the CDR3 reads TGCGCCAGCAGCCAAGATTCGACAGGGGTTCTCCCCGAGCAGTACTTC.

Many counts were recorded for this clonotype. The gene calls are TRBV27 and TRBJ1-5; D remains ambiguous. CDR3 size: 12 residues. Germline loops: CDR1 MNHEY, CDR2 SMNVEV (reference sequence). The V end was cut by 3 bases, the J end by 9 bases, with 9 bases between. The CDR3 DNA reads as TGTGCCAGCAGTTTCCGTGAGGGGCCCCAGCATTTT. Its protein product is CASSFREGPQHF.

This clonotype was counted between two and nine times. The chain has TRBV5-1 and TRBJ2-7, with a possible D match to TRBD1 (5 bases). Germline V lookup: CDR1 SGHRS, CDR2 YFSETQ. The CDR3 runs 16 residues. Deletions cut 5 bases from V and 0 bases from J, with 18 bases between. The CDR3 loop is CASRSGIISSSYEQYF. As DNA, the CDR3 is TGCGCCAGCAGGTCAGGGATTATCTCCAGCTCCTACGAGCAGTACTTC.

This clonotype was counted a few times. This chain joins TRBV10-3 and TRBJ2-5; D possibly corresponds to TRBD1 (6 bases). Trimming shortened V by 5 bases and J by 3 bases, and 16 bases separated the two germline ends. The CDR3 runs 15 residues. Germline V gene sequence: CDR1 ENHRY, CDR2 SYGVKD. CDR3 in amino acids: CAISPPGQRKETQYF. DNA for the CDR3: TGTGCCATCAGTCCCCCCGGACAGAGAAAAGAGACCCAGTACTTC.

This clonotype was counted a few times. The rearrangement links TRBV18 to TRBJ1-1; the D gene is possibly TRBD1 (5 bases). The CDR3 is 14 residues long. CDR1 and CDR2 from the germline V gene are KGHSH and LQKENI. Deletions cut 1 base from V and 7 bases from J, with 13 bases between. The CDR3, as DNA: TGTGCCAGCTCACCACAGGGAGGGGCCGGTGAAGCTTTCTTT. This encodes CASSPQGGAGEAFF.

This clonotype was recorded many times. This chain links TRBV5-1 with TRBJ2-5; possibly TRBD1 for D (5 bases). The V end lost 1 base, the J end lost 1 base, and 14 bases lay between the germline ends. Per germline, CDR1 SGHRS and CDR2 YFSETQ. The CDR3 length is 16 residues. The CDR3, as DNA: TGCGCCAGCAGCTTGTCGGTGGCAGGGTCCCAAGAGACCCAGTACTTC. Translation gives CASSLSVAGSQETQYF.

This sequence joins TRBV5-1 and TRBJ2-3, with no clear D. This CDR3 region has 18 residues. V gave up 3 bases and J gave up 4 bases, with 24 bases separating them. Germline-derived CDR1 and CDR2 are SGHRS and YFSETQ. Here the CDR3 DNA reads TGCGCCAGCAGCTACGGGCAGGTTCCAAAGACCGCCGCAGATACGCAGTATTTT. This codes for CASSYGQVPKTAADTQYF.

This clonotype was detected a few times. The rearrangement joins TRBV5-1 to TRBJ2-7; 7 bases line up with TRBD1. Trimming cost V 0 bases and J 3 bases; bases outside gene matches: 9. CDR3 size: 16 residues. Germline V gene data show CDR1 as SGHRS and CDR2 as YFSETQ. The CDR3 DNA reads TGCGCCAGCAGCTTGGAGGGGGCTTGGGAAAACTACGAGCAGTACTTC. Protein product: CASSLEGAWENYEQYF. The full variable domain, rest sourced from reference TRBV5-1 and TRBJ2-7, is KAGVTQTPRYLIKTRGQQVTLSCSPISGHRSVSWYQQTPGQGLQFLFEYFSETQRNKGNFPGRFSGRQFSNSRSEMNVSTLELGDSALYLCASSLEGAWENYEQYFGPGTRLTVT.

This clonotype was detected many times. This rearrangement joins TRBV20-1 to TRBJ1-1; 10 nucleotides align to TRBD1. Germline lookup yields CDR1 DFQATT and CDR2 SNEGSKA (reference sequence). The CDR3 is 14 residues long. V shed 4 bases and J 10 bases; nucleotides not matched to a gene: 12. The CDR3 DNA follows: TGCAGTGCTACTAGCCGGGACAGGGGAGGGGTAGCTTTCTTT. Its protein is CSATSRDRGGVAFF.

CDR3 amino acids: CASSTGGTVETQYF. CDR3 DNA: TGTGCCAGCTCAACGGGCGGGACTGTAGAGACCCAGTACTTC. This chain joins TRBV18 and TRBJ2-5; D is perhaps TRBD2 (6 bases). Germline CDR1 is KGHSH and CDR2 is LQKENI. This CDR3 has 14 amino acids. Deletions cut 5 bases from V and 4 bases from J, with 14 bases between.

V usage is TRBV12-3 or TRBV12-4 and J usage is TRBJ2-2; D is uncertain. V lost 7 bases and J lost 5, with 5 bases in between. This CDR3 comprises 11 residues. This CDR3 is CASTRTGELFF. For the CDR3, the DNA is TGTGCCAGCACCCGTACCGGGGAGCTGTTTTTT.

In its sample, this clonotype was seen a few times. This chain uses TRBV6-1 with TRBJ2-3; D is undetermined. Looked up from germline, CDR1 is MNHNS and CDR2 is SASEGT. Trimming removed 1 base from V and 4 bases from J, with 6 bases in between. The CDR3 contains 13 residues. CDR3 protein: CASSEGLADTQYF. As DNA, the CDR3 is TGTGCCAGCAGTGAAGGTCTGGCAGATACGCAGTATTTT.

The rearrangement links TRBV15 to TRBJ2-1, with 8 bases fitting TRBD1. The germline gives CDR1 LNHNV, CDR2 YYDKDF (reference sequence). This CDR3 spans 15 amino acids. With V trimmed by 0 bases and J by 9 bases, 7 bases remained unmatched. DNA for the CDR3: TGTGCCACCAGCAGAGATACAGGACAGGGCTCTGAGCAGTTCTTC. Translated, it gives CATSRDTGQGSEQFF.

This clonotype turned up a few times. The chain links TRBV9 to TRBJ2-7; no clear D gene. V was shortened by 3 bases and J by 1 base, with 14 bases between the two germline ends. From germline, CDR1 is SGDLS and CDR2 YYNGEE. The CDR3 loop spans 15 amino acids. The DNA of the CDR3 is TGTGCCAGCAGCGCAAGACCAGCCCCTTCCTACGAGCAGTACTTC. It specifies CASSARPAPSYEQYF.

This clonotype appeared many times. The V call is TRBV6-2 or TRBV6-3, the J call TRBJ2-1; 10 bases match TRBD2. J lost 3 bases, V lost 8 bases, and 10 bases had no gene match. Germline assignment: CDR1 MNHEY and CDR2 SVGEGT. The CDR3 is 16 amino acids. CDR3 coding DNA: TGTGCCAGCGATAACTCCGGGACTAGCGACTACAATGAGCAGTTCTTC. Translating it yields CASDNSGTSDYNEQFF.